This TCR beta chain derives from a study of CD8+ T cells in alopecia areata. This clone was seen only a few times. cDNA prepared by RNA extraction and subsequent reverse transcription served as the template for sequencing. Clones were read by immunoSEQ multiplex PCR, and TCRdb kept only the in-frame ones, dropping some. The sample carries 160,000 or so clones, 50% to 65% recorded once. The CDR3 consists of 16 residues. Germline V gene sequence: CDR1 SGHDT, CDR2 YYEEEE. V was pared by 2 bases and J by 4 bases, with 11 bases of the junction left unmatched. This chain uses TRBV5-6 with TRBJ2-7; 8 bases fit TRBD1. This TCR was sampled from a human donor with alopecia areata. Material: CD8+ T cells sorted from blood, obtained at week 0. The CDR3 loop reads CASSFGVDRANYEQYF. CDR3 nucleotides: TGTGCCAGCAGCTTTGGAGTGGACAGGGCCAATTACGAGCAGTACTTC.